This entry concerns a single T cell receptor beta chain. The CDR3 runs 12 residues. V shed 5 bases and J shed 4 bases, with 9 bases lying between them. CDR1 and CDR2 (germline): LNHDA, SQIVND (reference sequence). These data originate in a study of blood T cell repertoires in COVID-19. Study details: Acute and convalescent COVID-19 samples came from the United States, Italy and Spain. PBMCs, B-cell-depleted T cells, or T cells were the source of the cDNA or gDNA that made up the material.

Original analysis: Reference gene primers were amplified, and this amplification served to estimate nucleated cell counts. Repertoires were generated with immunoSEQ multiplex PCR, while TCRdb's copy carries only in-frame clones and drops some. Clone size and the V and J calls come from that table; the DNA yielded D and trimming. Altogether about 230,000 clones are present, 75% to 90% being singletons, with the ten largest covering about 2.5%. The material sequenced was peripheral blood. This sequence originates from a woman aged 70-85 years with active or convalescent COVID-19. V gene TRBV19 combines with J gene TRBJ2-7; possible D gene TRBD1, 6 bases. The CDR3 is CASSDRPYEQYF. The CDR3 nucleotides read TGTGCCAGTAGTGACAGGCCGTACGAGCAGTACTTC.